The 5 T cell receptor beta chains below come from one sample, sequenced in a study of T-cell reconstitution after alpha-beta-depleted transplantation in children. Preparation of the TCRbeta library involved a method that used unique molecular identifiers. TCRdb re-called the PCR reads through MiXCR, storing one row per CDR3 protein. The repertoire holds 90,000 to 120,000 distinct CDR3 sequences, with approximately 6.9% as singletons. The source material was PBMCs, mostly from graft donor cells, sampled 360 days after TCRalphabeta/CD19-depleted stem cell transplant. The receptors were gathered from a male patient between 2 and 9 years old who had a stem cell transplant for acute lymphoblastic leukemia, so the T cells may come from the graft donor.

This clonotype was observed many times. The chain links TRBV29-1 to TRBJ1-2, with D unresolved. The ends were cut back, 0 bases at V and 4 bases at J, with 12 bases in the middle. This CDR3 comprises 14 residues. The germline gives CDR1 SQVTM, CDR2 ANQGSEA. This CDR3 is CSVEDLSGLYGYTF. In DNA, the CDR3 is TGCAGCGTTGAAGATCTTTCCGGACTCTATGGCTACACCTTC.

CDR3 amino acids: CASSGWPNEKLFF. The CDR3 DNA reads TGTGCCAGCTCAGGGTGGCCTAATGAAAAACTGTTTTTT. This rearrangement joins TRBV9 to TRBJ1-4; tentatively, D is TRBD1 (5 bases). The germline CDR1 and CDR2 sequences are SGDLS and YYNGEE. This CDR3 is built from 13 residues. Trimming left V 7 bases short and J 3 bases short, with 10 bases between. The variable domain in full, completed from reference TRBV9 and TRBJ1-4, reads DSGVTQTPKHLITATGQRVTLRCSPRSGDLSVYWYQQSLDQGLQFLIQYYNGEERAKGNILERFSAQQFPDLHSELNLSSLELGDSALYFCASSGWPNEKLFFGSGTQLSVL.

A remark on this clonotype: A much larger clone differs from this one at a single base, so this may be a read error. The chain uses TRBV12-3 or TRBV12-4 and TRBJ1-5; TRBD1 matches 8 bases. CDR3 size: 11 residues. Here the CDR3 reads CARSLGQGQHF. In DNA form, the CDR3 reads TGTGCCAGAAGTTTAGGACAGGGCCAGCATTTT.

This clonotype appeared many times. The CDR3 loop reads CASSLGKRTGGTEAFF. For the CDR3, the DNA is TGCGCCAGCAGCTTGGGTAAAAGGACAGGGGGAACTGAAGCTTTCTTT. The chain uses TRBV5-1 and TRBJ1-1, with TRBD1 identical over 10 bases. The CDR3 extends over 16 amino acids. With 0 bases clipped from V and 5 bases from J, the junction kept 7 bases outside the gene matches. Looked up from germline, CDR1 is SGHRS and CDR2 is YFSETQ.

The chain combines TRBV10-3 with TRBJ2-7; TRBD2 aligns across 8 bases. The V gene's germline CDR1 is ENHRY and CDR2 SYGVKD. CDR3 length: 14 residues. The junction had 2 bases not matched to a gene; V was cut back by 3 bases and J by 1 base. The CDR3 DNA sequence: TGTGCCATCAGTGAAGCGGGGGTTTCCTACGAGCAGTACTTC. Its translation is CAISEAGVSYEQYF.